Listed here are 11 T cell receptor beta chains from one sample, sequenced in a study of cytomegalovirus exposure and HLA in healthy donors. PCR amplification relied on 60 Vbeta primers (plus 13 Jbeta primers). Sequencing was performed with immunoSEQ multiplex PCR; in TCRdb, only in-frame clones are kept and a portion is missing. The table shows under 170,000 clones, with 55% to 80% occurring only once. Input material: PBMCs. These receptors were collected from a woman aged 55-70 years in good health and CMV-seropositive.

This chain connects TRBV6-1 to TRBJ2-2; D perhaps matches TRBD2 (6 bases). This CDR3 has 16 residues. Between the trimmed V and J ends, which lost 4 bases and 0 bases, there was a span of 12 bases. CDR1 is MNHNS, CDR2 SASEGT, per germline. CDR3 sequence reads: CASSGGVWANTGELFF. For the CDR3, the DNA is TGTGCCAGCAGTGGGGGGGTGTGGGCGAACACCGGGGAGCTGTTTTTT.

This clone was detected only a few times. Other DNA sequences within the sample encode an identical CDR3. This rearrangement joins TRBV5-6 to TRBJ2-7, with 7 positions matching TRBD1. The CDR3 runs 14 residues. The junction had 6 bases not matched to a gene; V was cut back by 0 bases and J by 6 bases. Germline CDR1 reads SGHDT; CDR2 reads YYEEEE. The DNA of the CDR3 is TGTGCCAGCAGCTTGGTACCCACAGGGGTCGAGCAGTACTTC. This gives the protein CASSLVPTGVEQYF.

The chain carries TRBV10-3 and TRBJ2-6; 8 nucleotides line up with TRBD1. This CDR3 has 15 residues. Per the germline V gene, CDR1 is ENHRY and CDR2 is SYGVKD. V lost 5 bases and J lost 3; bases outside the gene matches: 3. This chain's CDR3 is CAISPDRGGANVLTF. The CDR3 region has the DNA TGTGCCATCAGTCCCGACAGGGGTGGGGCCAACGTCCTGACTTTC.

The V call is TRBV27, the J call TRBJ1-2; D ambiguous. Germline lookup yields CDR1 MNHEY and CDR2 SMNVEV (reference sequence). Trimming pared 5 bases from V and 7 bases from J, leaving 17 bases between. The CDR3 has 14 amino acids. In DNA form, the CDR3 reads TGTGCCAGCAGTCTAGATCTTGTGGGTTCTGGCTACACCTTC. Translated, it gives CASSLDLVGSGYTF.

The chain joins TRBV6-1 to TRBJ2-2, with D uncertain. The CDR3 consists of 12 residues. Germline values: CDR1 MNHNS, CDR2 SASEGT. V was shortened by 6 bases and J by 3 bases, with 5 bases between the two germline ends. Here the CDR3 reads CASRRYTGELFF. In DNA, the CDR3 is TGTGCCAGCAGGAGATACACCGGGGAGCTGTTTTTT.

CDR3 region: CASSRTVATNEKLFF. The CDR3 nucleotides read TGTGCCAGCAGCCGAACGGTAGCAACTAATGAAAAACTGTTTTTT. The chain couples TRBV11-1 to TRBJ1-4, with D unclear. This CDR3 region has 15 residues. The germline CDR1 and CDR2 sequences are SGHAT and FQDESV (reference sequence). Trimming took 5 bases from V and 0 from J, leaving 10 bases between them.

This rearrangement joins TRBV28 to TRBJ1-2; 7 nucleotides match TRBD1. Germline lookup yields CDR1 MDHEN and CDR2 SYDVKM. The length of the CDR3 is 15 residues. V lost 2 bases and J lost 4; bases outside the gene matches: 7. CDR3 bases: TGTGCCAGCAGTTTACCGACGACAGGGATCTATGGCTACACCTTC. It encodes CASSLPTTGIYGYTF.

V and J are TRBV6-5 and TRBJ2-3; D is unclear. Trimming shortened V by 6 bases and J by 1 base, and 11 bases separated the two germline ends. The CDR3 covers 14 residues. Germline assignment: CDR1 MNHEY and CDR2 SVGAGI. The CDR3 protein is CASRRASRTDTQYF. CDR3 DNA sequence: TGTGCCAGCAGACGAGCGAGCCGCACAGATACGCAGTATTTT.

V and J are TRBV5-1 and TRBJ2-3, with a tentative D call TRBD2 (5 bases). Trimming removed 2 bases at V and 5 bases at J, with 12 bases between. CDR1 and CDR2 from the germline V gene are SGHRS and YFSETQ. The CDR3 is 14 residues long. CDR3 amino acids: CASSLGLEVDTQYF. CDR3 in DNA: TGCGCCAGCAGCTTAGGCCTGGAGGTAGATACGCAGTATTTT.

This clone was seen only a few times. J is TRBJ2-5 and V is TRBV9; 8 bases fit TRBD1. Germline CDR1 and CDR2: SGDLS and YYNGEE. V was clipped by 6 bases and J by 2 bases; unmatched bases: 12. The CDR3 contains 16 residues. The CDR3 DNA reads TGTGCCAGCACCCTATCTCCGTGGACAGGGCAAGAGACCCAGTACTTC. Protein sequence: CASTLSPWTGQETQYF.

The chain uses TRBV18 and TRBJ2-2, with a weak D call TRBD2 (6 bases). The CDR3 sequence is 16 residues long. The V gene's germline CDR1 is KGHSH and CDR2 LQKENI. Trimming removed 0 bases at V and 4 bases at J, with 12 bases between. The CDR3 region has the DNA TGTGCCAGCTCACCACCGAGCCGGGGGAGCACCGGGGAGCTGTTTTTT. Translation gives CASSPPSRGSTGELFF.